The 5 T cell receptor beta chains in this list originate from one sample, sequenced in a study of cytomegalovirus exposure and HLA in healthy donors. Some clones are missing from TCRdb's copy, which holds only in-frame ones; the method was immunoSEQ multiplex PCR. The sample carries 80,000 to 100,000 clones, just over 90% recorded once. Sequencing input: PBMCs. The receptors shown here come from a man aged 25 to 40 in good health and CMV-seronegative.

The chain links TRBV4-1 to TRBJ2-7; 9 bases map to TRBD1. After removal of 0 bases from V and 4 bases from J, the junction contained 4 bases not matched to a gene. The CDR3 contains 15 residues. CDR1 is MGHRA, CDR2 YSYEKL, per germline. For the CDR3, the DNA is TGCGCCAGCAGCCAAGAGAGGGACAGGGTTTACGAGCAGTACTTC. Protein: CASSQERDRVYEQYF.

The V gene is TRBV2, the J gene TRBJ1-2; D possibly corresponds to TRBD1 (5 bases). Per the germline V gene, CDR1 is SNHLY and CDR2 is FYNNEI. Deletions cut 2 bases from V and 8 bases from J, with 15 bases between. This CDR3 region has 14 residues. CDR3 sequence: CASSERGRREGYTF. Here the CDR3 DNA reads TGTGCCAGCAGTGAAAGGGGACGTCGGGAGGGCTACACCTTC.

This chain connects TRBV7-2 to TRBJ2-7; TRBD1 aligns across 9 bases. The CDR3 length is 15 residues. J gave up 5 bases and V 5 bases, and 10 bases lay outside the gene matches. Germline assignment: CDR1 SGHTA and CDR2 FQGNSA. CDR3 coding DNA: TGTGCCAGCAGCCAGTGGGGACAGGGAGCTCACGAGCAGTACTTC. It encodes CASSQWGQGAHEQYF.

This chain uses TRBV28 with TRBJ1-2, with a weak D call TRBD1 (6 bases). This CDR3 comprises 17 residues. The V gene lost 6 bases and the J gene lost 3 bases, with 23 bases spanning the gap. Germline values: CDR1 MDHEN, CDR2 SYDVKM. The CDR3 nucleotides are TGTGCCAGCAGATCCTCCCCCCTGACAGGAGCTCACTATGGCTACACCTTC. Its translation: CASRSSPLTGAHYGYTF.

The chain carries TRBV5-1 and TRBJ2-5; TRBD1 matches at 7 bases. The V and J ends lost 3 bases and 2 bases, in that order; junction bases with no gene match: 4. This CDR3 is built from 14 residues. Germline CDR1 is SGHRS and CDR2 is YFSETQ. The CDR3 is CASSSQTGQETQYF. CDR3 nucleotide sequence: TGCGCCAGCAGCTCCCAGACAGGGCAAGAGACCCAGTACTTC.